This T cell receptor (beta chain) appears in the sequencing data of a study of T cell repertoires in cytomegalovirus infection. Whole-study context: From public TCR beta signatures came an indication of both CMV infection and matching HLA type.

The junction had 4 bases not matched to a gene; V was cut back by 0 bases and J by 0 bases. In germline, CDR1 is SGHDN, CDR2 FVKESK. The CDR3 runs 17 residues. Of note for this clonotype: Its antigen is currently unknown.

Via MiXCR, TCRdb re-called the reads, giving one row per CDR3 protein. Among 200,000 to 300,000 distinct CDR3 sequences listed, roughly 10% were seen once. Findings and limits, study-wide: The response measured ex vivo was dominated by TCR beta clonotypes (HLA-C-restricted and CMV-specific).

The gene calls are TRBV14 and TRBJ2-3; 9 bases line up with TRBD1. The sequence came from a human donor in good health (CMV status not recorded). Some clones in this sample may be carry-over from other donors' samples. Sequences were obtained from PBMCs. The CDR3 loop reads CASSQERDRASTDTQYF. The DNA of the CDR3 is TGTGCCAGCAGCCAAGAGCGGGACAGGGCTAGCACAGATACGCAGTATTTT.